Listed below are T cell receptor beta chains from one sample, sequenced in a study of blood T cell repertoires in COVID-19. The assay was immunoSEQ multiplex PCR, and TCRdb's table has in-frame clones only and misses some. Seen here are almost 200,000 clones, roughly nine tenths observed once, and the top ten hold 0.78%. Sequencing used peripheral blood. These receptors were collected from a woman in her seventies with acute or convalescent COVID-19. The CDR3 runs from the conserved cysteine through the conserved F or W.

v_gene	j_gene	CDR3aa
TRBV25-1	TRBJ2-1	CASSESGVFYNEQFF
TRBV6-5	TRBJ2-7	CATSGQGSYEQYF
TRBV11-2	TRBJ2-7	CASSKGGEIYEQYF
TRBV2	TRBJ2-1	CALQAPGNEQFF
TRBV7-2	TRBJ2-7	CASSPRGWGEQYF
TRBV12-3/TRBV12-4	TRBJ1-2	CASSLSRVGYTF
TRBV27	TRBJ2-7	CASSLLGTGDYEQYF
TRBV28	TRBJ1-4	CASSSTRESSGEKLFF
TRBV5-1	TRBJ1-1	CASSLVQARNTEAFF
TRBV11-2	TRBJ2-5	CASRSTGGGETQYF
TRBV5-1	TRBJ2-3	CASTYLTGTGSTDTQYF
TRBV7-3	TRBJ2-1	CASSIGTSGRAGEQFF
TRBV7-6	TRBJ1-1	CASSLGTYGNTEAFF
TRBV19	TRBJ1-3	CASSIEAGRSGNTIYF
TRBV2	TRBJ2-1	CASSEGLYNEQFF
TRBV5-1	TRBJ2-7	CASSSPGTGAYEQYF
TRBV10-1	TRBJ1-6	CATRRGVNSPLHF
TRBV19	TRBJ2-7	CASSKTAFSYEQYF
TRBV24-1	TRBJ2-7	CATSPSGTSGRSNEQYF
TRBV28	TRBJ1-5	CASSPSTGLTNQPQHF
TRBV12-5	TRBJ1-1	CASGLGQFATEAFF
TRBV27	TRBJ1-5	CASSLFAGTGQPQHF
TRBV19	TRBJ2-3	CASSTGLRIDSDTQYF
TRBV7-2	TRBJ2-1	CASSTQLAGAPYNEQFF
TRBV7-6	TRBJ1-2	CASSLNRGQGIDYGYTF
TRBV5-1	TRBJ2-5	CASSLSGLQETQYF
TRBV12-5	TRBJ1-3	CASGLSGSGNTIYF
TRBV5-5	TRBJ1-2	CASSFPGVFYGYTF
TRBV5-6	TRBJ2-5	CASSIVLAGGETQYF
TRBV19	TRBJ1-2	CASSPLWTAGYTF
TRBV7-8	TRBJ1-3	CASSLVGVGGLSSGNTIYF
TRBV11-2	TRBJ2-7	CASSLGTSGSYEQYF
TRBV7-8	TRBJ2-7	CASRPGTGHEQYF
TRBV4-3	TRBJ1-3	CASSQGQTSGNTIYF
TRBV6-5	TRBJ2-5	CASSTLGQETQYF
TRBV5-6	TRBJ1-6	CASSLGQGSSYNSPLHF